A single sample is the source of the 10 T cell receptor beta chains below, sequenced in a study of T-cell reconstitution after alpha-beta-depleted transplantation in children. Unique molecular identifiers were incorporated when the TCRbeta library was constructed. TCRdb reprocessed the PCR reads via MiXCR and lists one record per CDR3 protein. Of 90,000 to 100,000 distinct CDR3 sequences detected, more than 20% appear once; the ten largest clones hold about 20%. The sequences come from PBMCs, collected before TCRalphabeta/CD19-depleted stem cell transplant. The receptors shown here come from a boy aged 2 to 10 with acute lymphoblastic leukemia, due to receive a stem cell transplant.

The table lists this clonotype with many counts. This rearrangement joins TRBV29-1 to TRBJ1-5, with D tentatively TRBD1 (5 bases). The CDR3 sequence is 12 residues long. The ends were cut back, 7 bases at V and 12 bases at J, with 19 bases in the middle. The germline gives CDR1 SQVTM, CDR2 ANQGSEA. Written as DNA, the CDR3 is TGCAGCGGGGGGAGGGACCGTGGGCACCAGCATTTT. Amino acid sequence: CSGGRDRGHQHF.

The CDR3 protein is CASSPGQGRDIQYF. CDR3 coding DNA: TGCGCCAGCAGCCCGGGACAGGGAAGGGACATTCAGTACTTC. This sequence joins TRBV5-1 and TRBJ2-4; 9 positions match TRBD1. Trimming took 4 bases from V and 8 from J; bases not matched to a gene: 7. Germline loops: CDR1 SGHRS, CDR2 YFSETQ. CDR3 length: 14 amino acids. The variable domain in full, with the rest retrieved from reference TRBV5-1 and TRBJ2-4, is KAGVTQTPRYLIKTRGQQVTLSCSPISGHRSVSWYQQTPGQGLQFLFEYFSETQRNKGNFPGRFSGRQFSNSRSEMNVSTLELGDSALYLCASSPGQGRDIQYFGAGTRLSVL.

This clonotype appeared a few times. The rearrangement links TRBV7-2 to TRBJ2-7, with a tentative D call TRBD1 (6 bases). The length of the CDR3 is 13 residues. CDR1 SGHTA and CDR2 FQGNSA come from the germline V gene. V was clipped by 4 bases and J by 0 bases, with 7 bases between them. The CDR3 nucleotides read TGTGCCAGCAGCTCAGGGGACTCCTACGAGCAGTACTTC. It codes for CASSSGDSYEQYF.

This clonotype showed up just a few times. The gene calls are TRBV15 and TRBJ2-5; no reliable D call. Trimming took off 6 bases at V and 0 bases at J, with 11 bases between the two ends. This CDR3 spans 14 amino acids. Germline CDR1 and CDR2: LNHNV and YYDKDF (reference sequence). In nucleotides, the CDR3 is TGTGCCACCAGTCCGTCCATTAACCAAGAGACCCAGTACTTC. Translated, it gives CATSPSINQETQYF.

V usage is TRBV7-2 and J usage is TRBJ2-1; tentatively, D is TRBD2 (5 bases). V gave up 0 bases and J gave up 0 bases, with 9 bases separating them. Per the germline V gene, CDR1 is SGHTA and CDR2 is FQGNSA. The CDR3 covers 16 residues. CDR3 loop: CASSLASGSSYNEQFF. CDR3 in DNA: TGTGCCAGCAGCTTAGCTTCGGGGAGCTCCTACAATGAGCAGTTCTTC. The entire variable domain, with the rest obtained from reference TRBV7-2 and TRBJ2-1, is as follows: GAGVSQSPSNKVTEKGKDVELRCDPISGHTALYWYRQSLGQGLEFLIYFQGNSAPDKSGLPSDRFSAERTGGSVSTLTIQRTQQEDSAVYLCASSLASGSSYNEQFFGPGTRLTVL.

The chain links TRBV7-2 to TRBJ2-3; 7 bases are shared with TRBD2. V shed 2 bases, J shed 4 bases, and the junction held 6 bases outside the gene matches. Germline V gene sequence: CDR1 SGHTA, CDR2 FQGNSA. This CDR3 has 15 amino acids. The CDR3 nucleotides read TGTGCCAGCAGCTTAATTGGCGGGAGCGCAGATACGCAGTATTTT. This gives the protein CASSLIGGSADTQYF.

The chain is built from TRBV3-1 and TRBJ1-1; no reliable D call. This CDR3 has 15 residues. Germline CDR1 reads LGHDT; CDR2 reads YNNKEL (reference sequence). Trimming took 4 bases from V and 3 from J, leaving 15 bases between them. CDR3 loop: CASSPWAGGDTEAFF. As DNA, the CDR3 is TGTGCCAGCAGCCCCTGGGCGGGAGGAGACACTGAAGCTTTCTTT.

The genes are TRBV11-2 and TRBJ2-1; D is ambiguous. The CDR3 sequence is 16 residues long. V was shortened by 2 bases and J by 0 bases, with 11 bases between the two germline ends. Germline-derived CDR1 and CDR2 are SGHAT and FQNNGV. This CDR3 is CASSLRPDSSYNEQFF. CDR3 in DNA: TGTGCCAGCAGCTTAAGGCCGGATAGCTCCTACAATGAGCAGTTCTTC.

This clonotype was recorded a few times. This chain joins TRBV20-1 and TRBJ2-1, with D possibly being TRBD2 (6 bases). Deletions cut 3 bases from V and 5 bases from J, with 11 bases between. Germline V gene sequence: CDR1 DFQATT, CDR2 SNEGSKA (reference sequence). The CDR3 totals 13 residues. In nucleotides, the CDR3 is TGCAGTGCTAGCGGAGGGCCTAACAATGAGCAGTTCTTC. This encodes CSASGGPNNEQFF.

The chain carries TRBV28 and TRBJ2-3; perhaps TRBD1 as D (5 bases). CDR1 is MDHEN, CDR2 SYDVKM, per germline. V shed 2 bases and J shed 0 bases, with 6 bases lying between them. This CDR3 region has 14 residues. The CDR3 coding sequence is TGTGCCAGCAGTTTAAAGGGGAGCACAGATACGCAGTATTTT. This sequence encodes CASSLKGSTDTQYF.